The T cell receptor beta chain described here comes from a study of blood T cells in healthy people across ages. Study-wide results and limits: Measured against age, TCR beta diversity per million T cells decreased in a roughly linear manner. Long-lived and aged donors differed, with more naive CD4+ cells and higher diversity in the long-lived.

As for this clonotype: Its antigen is unidentified.

Extracted total RNA amounted to at least 5.5 micrograms for each sample. A second PCR of about 7 to 12 cycles used a sample-barcoded 5' primer and a J-beta primer mix. TCRdb itself ran the 5' RACE reads through MiXCR, one entry per CDR3 protein. The table has roughly 2 million distinct CDR3 sequences, roughly 49% seen once. The V gene end was trimmed by 7 bases and the J gene end by 7 bases; junction bases not matched to a gene: 8. This CDR3 has 15 amino acids. CDR1 and CDR2 (germline): SGHRS, YFSETQ. Sequenced input: blood. The chain joins TRBV5-1 to TRBJ2-3, with 14 bases lining up with TRBD2. The sequence came from a woman aged 40 to 50 in good health. The CDR3 loop is CASRRTSGGSNTQYF. CDR3 coding DNA: TGCGCCAGCCGACGGACTAGCGGGGGGTCGAATACGCAGTATTTT.